The 3 T cell receptor beta chains below were found in one sample sequenced in a study of cytomegalovirus exposure and HLA in healthy donors. PCR primers comprised 60 Vbeta and 13 Jbeta primers. Only in-frame clones appear in the TCRdb table, and some are missing; sequencing was by immunoSEQ multiplex PCR. Of around 160,000 clones in the sample, 70% to 85% were seen once. Sequenced input: PBMCs. The origin of the receptors is a man aged 45-65 years in good health and CMV-seropositive.

This clone was seen a few times. This chain uses TRBV7-9 with TRBJ1-5; TRBD1 agrees at 7 bases. Germline CDR1 and CDR2: SEHNR and FQNEAQ (reference sequence). The junction had 3 bases not matched to a gene; V was cut back by 1 base and J by 6 bases. The length of the CDR3 is 14 residues. CDR3 region: CASSLGGGGQPQHF. CDR3 nucleotides: TGTGCCAGCAGCTTAGGAGGGGGCGGTCAGCCCCAGCATTTT.

The chain is built from TRBV7-3 and TRBJ2-3; 9 bases line up with TRBD2. In germline, CDR1 is SGHTA, CDR2 FQGTGA. The CDR3 consists of 13 residues. After removal of 8 bases from V and 5 bases from J, the junction contained 5 bases not matched to a gene. As DNA, the CDR3 is TGTGCCAGCGCGGGGGGGCCCATAGATACGCAGTATTTT. This gives the protein CASAGGPIDTQYF.

The rearrangement joins TRBV12-5 to TRBJ1-2; 8 bases fit TRBD1. Germline CDR1 is LGHNT and CDR2 is FRNRAP. Trimming at V came to 7 bases and at J to 4 bases, leaving 11 bases not matched to a gene. This CDR3 contains 15 residues. The CDR3 nucleotides read TGTGCTAGTGAGTCGTCAGGGGGCGCTTCCTATGGCTACACCTTC. Amino acids: CASESSGGASYGYTF.